These T cell receptor beta chains were read from a single sample in a study of cytomegalovirus exposure and HLA in healthy donors. Using immunoSEQ multiplex PCR, the repertoire was profiled, and TCRdb retains in-frame clones only, with some absent. The sample has approximately 130,000 clones, roughly 79% seen once. The sequenced sample consisted of PBMCs. The origin of the receptors is a man between 18 and 29 years old in good health and CMV-seronegative. CDR3s include the opening cysteine and the closing phenylalanine or tryptophan. Each record gives: clone size, V gene, J gene, D gene, CDR3 protein, CDR3 DNA. D genes are given only for firm matches. A clone size is listed for some rows: how often the clone was seen (once, few, many), or a class if it is expanded.

clone_size: .
v_call: TRBV7-3
j_call: TRBJ2-3
d_call: .
cdr3_aa: CASSLNQGSTDTQYF
cdr3_nt: TGTGCCAGCAGCTTAAACCAGGGGAGTACAGATACGCAGTATTTT

clone_size: .
v_call: TRBV30
j_call: TRBJ2-7
d_call: TRBD1
cdr3_aa: CAWSDRGRRIGAYEQYF
cdr3_nt: TGTGCCTGGAGCGACAGGGGGCGCCGGATCGGGGCCTACGAGCAGTACTTC

clone_size: .
v_call: TRBV7-9
j_call: TRBJ2-7
d_call: .
cdr3_aa: CASSLWQGYEQYF
cdr3_nt: TGTGCCAGCAGCTTATGGCAGGGGTACGAGCAGTACTTC

clone_size: .
v_call: TRBV7-9
j_call: TRBJ1-2
d_call: .
cdr3_aa: CASRKNIGWTQGNYGYTF
cdr3_nt: TGTGCCAGCAGGAAGAACATCGGGTGGACACAGGGTAACTATGGCTACACCTTC

clone_size: .
v_call: TRBV14
j_call: TRBJ2-5
d_call: .
cdr3_aa: CASSQGRVFEHRQETQYF
cdr3_nt: TGTGCCAGCAGCCAAGGCCGGGTGTTTGAGCACCGTCAAGAGACCCAGTACTTC

clone_size: .
v_call: TRBV7-8
j_call: TRBJ1-2
d_call: .
cdr3_aa: CASSPDGGRDYGYTF
cdr3_nt: TGTGCCAGCAGCCCCGATGGCGGCCGCGACTATGGCTACACCTTC

clone_size: .
v_call: TRBV4-1
j_call: TRBJ2-2
d_call: TRBD1
cdr3_aa: CASSSQGVRTGELFF
cdr3_nt: TGCGCCAGCAGCTCCCAGGGGGTTCGGACCGGGGAGCTGTTTTTT

clone_size: .
v_call: TRBV7-9
j_call: TRBJ2-7
d_call: TRBD1
cdr3_aa: CASMGQSSYEQYF
cdr3_nt: TGTGCCAGCATGGGACAGAGCTCCTACGAGCAGTACTTC

clone_size: .
v_call: TRBV19
j_call: TRBJ2-3
d_call: .
cdr3_aa: CASSTGDGGTDTQYF
cdr3_nt: TGTGCCAGTAGTACAGGGGACGGAGGCACAGATACGCAGTATTTT

clone_size: .
v_call: TRBV6-1
j_call: TRBJ1-5
d_call: TRBD1
cdr3_aa: CASSGTGRDLQHF
cdr3_nt: TGTGCCAGCAGTGGGACAGGTCGGGATCTCCAGCATTTT

clone_size: .
v_call: TRBV19
j_call: TRBJ1-1
d_call: TRBD1
cdr3_aa: CAVRRTGELNTEAFF
cdr3_nt: TGTGCCGTTAGAAGGACAGGGGAGCTGAACACTGAAGCTTTCTTT

clone_size: .
v_call: TRBV30
j_call: TRBJ2-1
d_call: .
cdr3_aa: CAWRGAGGSSYNEQFF
cdr3_nt: TGTGCCTGGAGGGGCGCAGGAGGGAGCTCCTACAATGAGCAGTTCTTC

clone_size: .
v_call: TRBV14
j_call: TRBJ1-5
d_call: .
cdr3_aa: CASSQEGGSNQPQHF
cdr3_nt: TGTGCCAGCAGCCAAGAGGGGGGTAGCAATCAGCCCCAGCATTTT

clone_size: .
v_call: TRBV11-2
j_call: TRBJ1-2
d_call: .
cdr3_aa: CASSLGGFGYTF
cdr3_nt: TGTGCCAGCAGCTTAGGGGGCTTTGGCTACACCTTC

clone_size: .
v_call: TRBV7-2
j_call: TRBJ1-5
d_call: TRBD1
cdr3_aa: CASSLGPQGGQPQHF
cdr3_nt: TGTGCCAGCAGCTTAGGCCCACAGGGGGGGCAGCCCCAGCATTTT

clone_size: .
v_call: TRBV4-3
j_call: TRBJ2-7
d_call: TRBD2
cdr3_aa: CASSQDIGGGPSYEQYF
cdr3_nt: TGCGCCAGCAGCCAAGATATCGGGGGGGGACCATCCTACGAGCAGTACTTC

clone_size: .
v_call: TRBV10-3
j_call: TRBJ2-5
d_call: TRBD1
cdr3_aa: CAISESNPGTVQETQYF
cdr3_nt: TGTGCCATCAGTGAGTCGAATCCCGGGACAGTTCAAGAGACCCAGTACTTC

clone_size: .
v_call: TRBV4-1
j_call: TRBJ2-3
d_call: TRBD2
cdr3_aa: CASSQDRGGDLTDTQYF
cdr3_nt: TGCGCCAGCAGCCAAGATCGCGGGGGTGACCTCACAGATACGCAGTATTTT

clone_size: .
v_call: TRBV25-1
j_call: TRBJ1-1
d_call: .
cdr3_aa: CAVRGQSSTEAFF
cdr3_nt: TGTGCCGTCAGGGGACAATCGAGCACTGAAGCTTTCTTT

clone_size: .
v_call: TRBV29-1
j_call: TRBJ2-7
d_call: TRBD1
cdr3_aa: CSVQGLRDRGSYEQYF
cdr3_nt: TGCAGCGTTCAAGGCCTCCGGGACAGGGGCTCCTACGAGCAGTACTTC

clone_size: .
v_call: TRBV27
j_call: TRBJ1-6
d_call: TRBD1
cdr3_aa: CASSLGQLRYNSPLHF
cdr3_nt: TGTGCCAGCAGTTTGGGACAGCTCAGGTATAATTCACCCCTCCACTTT

clone_size: .
v_call: TRBV7-9
j_call: TRBJ1-2
d_call: .
cdr3_aa: CASSEQVIIYGYTF
cdr3_nt: TGTGCCAGCAGCGAGCAGGTCATCATCTATGGCTACACCTTC

clone_size: .
v_call: TRBV18
j_call: TRBJ2-7
d_call: .
cdr3_aa: CASSPLPGMSYEQYF
cdr3_nt: TGTGCCAGCTCACCACTACCAGGGATGTCCTACGAGCAGTACTTC

clone_size: .
v_call: TRBV19
j_call: TRBJ2-7
d_call: .
cdr3_aa: CASSFLDRVYEQYF
cdr3_nt: TGTGCCAGTAGTTTCTTGGACAGAGTCTACGAGCAGTACTTC

clone_size: .
v_call: TRBV30
j_call: TRBJ2-7
d_call: TRBD2
cdr3_aa: CACYEGLAGEPYEQYF
cdr3_nt: TGTGCCTGTTACGAGGGACTAGCGGGGGAACCCTACGAGCAGTACTTC

clone_size: once
v_call: TRBV5-1
j_call: TRBJ2-7
d_call: TRBD1
cdr3_aa: CASSAGTDYEQYF
cdr3_nt: TGCGCCAGCAGCGCCGGGACAGACTACGAGCAGTACTTC

clone_size: .
v_call: TRBV21-1
j_call: TRBJ1-3
d_call: .
cdr3_aa: CASSQGQLLLTSSGNTIYF
cdr3_nt: TGTGCCAGCAGTCAGGGACAGCTACTGTTGACGTCCTCTGGAAACACCATATATTTT

clone_size: .
v_call: TRBV5-8
j_call: TRBJ1-5
d_call: TRBD1
cdr3_aa: CASSLLQGGQPQHF
cdr3_nt: TGTGCCAGCAGCTTGCTCCAGGGGGGTCAGCCCCAGCATTTT

clone_size: .
v_call: TRBV27
j_call: TRBJ1-4
d_call: .
cdr3_aa: CASSLSRRVSEKLFF
cdr3_nt: TGTGCCAGCAGTTTATCGCGCAGGGTTTCGGAAAAACTGTTTTTT

clone_size: .
v_call: TRBV5-6
j_call: TRBJ2-4
d_call: TRBD2
cdr3_aa: CASSFRGGELAKNIQYF
cdr3_nt: TGTGCCAGCAGCTTTCGTGGGGGGGAACTAGCCAAAAACATTCAGTACTTC

clone_size: .
v_call: TRBV6-6
j_call: TRBJ1-1
d_call: .
cdr3_aa: CASSYADRYTEAFF
cdr3_nt: TGTGCCAGCAGTTACGCGGACAGATACACTGAAGCTTTCTTT

clone_size: .
v_call: TRBV19
j_call: TRBJ1-1
d_call: .
cdr3_aa: CASSWGGAEAFF
cdr3_nt: TGTGCCAGTTCCTGGGGGGGGGCTGAAGCTTTCTTT

clone_size: .
v_call: TRBV7-3
j_call: TRBJ1-2
d_call: TRBD1
cdr3_aa: CASSSTTGGHGYTF
cdr3_nt: TGTGCCAGCAGCTCGACGACAGGGGGCCATGGCTACACCTTC

clone_size: .
v_call: TRBV28
j_call: TRBJ1-1
d_call: .
cdr3_aa: CASNREGLMNTEAFF
cdr3_nt: TGTGCCAGTAATCGGGAAGGGCTCATGAACACTGAAGCTTTCTTT

clone_size: .
v_call: TRBV19
j_call: TRBJ1-5
d_call: .
cdr3_aa: CASSIGPGKFQPQHF
cdr3_nt: TGTGCCAGTAGTATTGGGCCAGGGAAATTTCAGCCCCAGCATTTT

clone_size: .
v_call: TRBV6-5
j_call: TRBJ2-2
d_call: TRBD1
cdr3_aa: CASSSPGQGNTGELFF
cdr3_nt: TGTGCCAGCAGTTCTCCCGGACAGGGGAACACCGGGGAGCTGTTTTTT

clone_size: once
v_call: TRBV7-6
j_call: TRBJ1-1
d_call: .
cdr3_aa: CASSLSSALTEAFF
cdr3_nt: TGTGCCAGCAGCTTATCGTCCGCGTTAACTGAAGCTTTCTTT

clone_size: once
v_call: TRBV5-1
j_call: TRBJ1-4
d_call: .
cdr3_aa: CASSLETTTNEKLFF
cdr3_nt: TGCGCCAGCAGCTTGGAGACAACAACTAATGAAAAACTGTTTTTT

clone_size: .
v_call: TRBV18
j_call: TRBJ1-2
d_call: TRBD1
cdr3_aa: CASSPPLSLGTGNYGYTF
cdr3_nt: TGTGCCAGCTCACCACCTTTATCTTTAGGGACAGGGAATTATGGCTACACCTTC

clone_size: .
v_call: TRBV9
j_call: TRBJ1-1
d_call: .
cdr3_aa: CASSVDGGGLTEAFF
cdr3_nt: TGTGCCAGCAGCGTAGATGGGGGGGGGTTGACTGAAGCTTTCTTT

clone_size: .
v_call: TRBV28
j_call: TRBJ2-3
d_call: TRBD2
cdr3_aa: CASSLGVWRGGTDTQYF
cdr3_nt: TGTGCCAGCAGTTTAGGAGTCTGGCGGGGGGGCACAGATACGCAGTATTTT

clone_size: .
v_call: TRBV6-5
j_call: TRBJ1-1
d_call: .
cdr3_aa: CASSLQVNTEAFF
cdr3_nt: TGTGCCAGCAGCCTACAGGTGAACACTGAAGCTTTCTTT

clone_size: .
v_call: TRBV19
j_call: TRBJ1-5
d_call: .
cdr3_aa: CASNPYGRALNQPQHF
cdr3_nt: TGTGCCAGTAACCCTTATGGCAGGGCGCTAAATCAGCCCCAGCATTTT

clone_size: .
v_call: TRBV6-4
j_call: TRBJ1-2
d_call: TRBD1
cdr3_aa: CASSPTGDYGYTF
cdr3_nt: TGTGCCAGCAGTCCAACAGGGGACTATGGCTACACCTTC

clone_size: .
v_call: TRBV10-3
j_call: TRBJ2-6
d_call: .
cdr3_aa: CAISDLLTTGSGANVLTF
cdr3_nt: TGTGCCATCAGTGACCTTTTGACGACGGGCTCTGGGGCCAACGTCCTGACTTTC

clone_size: .
v_call: TRBV15
j_call: TRBJ1-1
d_call: .
cdr3_aa: CATSRDRGDTEAFF
cdr3_nt: TGTGCCACCAGCAGAGACAGGGGAGACACTGAAGCTTTCTTT

clone_size: .
v_call: TRBV28
j_call: TRBJ1-2
d_call: .
cdr3_aa: CASSPIGGREGYTF
cdr3_nt: TGTGCCAGCAGCCCGATCGGGGGTAGGGAAGGCTACACCTTC

clone_size: .
v_call: TRBV28
j_call: TRBJ1-6
d_call: .
cdr3_aa: CASSFSNSPLHF
cdr3_nt: TGTGCCAGCAGTTTTTCGAATTCACCCCTCCACTTT

clone_size: .
v_call: TRBV6-5
j_call: TRBJ1-2
d_call: TRBD1
cdr3_aa: CASRLGTGSYTF
cdr3_nt: TGTGCCAGCAGACTCGGGACAGGGAGCTACACCTTC

clone_size: .
v_call: TRBV28
j_call: TRBJ2-7
d_call: TRBD1
cdr3_aa: CASSLSGGFPYEQYF
cdr3_nt: TGTGCCAGCAGTTTATCAGGGGGCTTTCCCTACGAGCAGTACTTC

clone_size: .
v_call: TRBV2
j_call: TRBJ2-5
d_call: TRBD1
cdr3_aa: CASRGQGEITQYF
cdr3_nt: TGTGCCAGCAGGGGGCAGGGGGAAATAACCCAGTACTTC

clone_size: .
v_call: TRBV19
j_call: TRBJ1-6
d_call: .
cdr3_aa: CASSIKWDIRNSPLHF
cdr3_nt: TGTGCCAGTAGTATAAAATGGGACATTCGAAATTCACCCCTCCACTTT

clone_size: .
v_call: TRBV7-8
j_call: TRBJ2-7
d_call: TRBD2
cdr3_aa: CASSPGRSGVSYEQYF
cdr3_nt: TGTGCCAGCAGCCCCGGTCGTAGCGGGGTATCCTACGAGCAGTACTTC

clone_size: .
v_call: TRBV7-9
j_call: TRBJ2-4
d_call: TRBD1
cdr3_aa: CASSQTGGAAKNIQYF
cdr3_nt: TGTGCCAGCAGCCAGACAGGGGGCGCGGCCAAAAACATTCAGTACTTC